This T cell receptor beta chain is from a study of T cell responses to AZD1222 COVID-19 vaccine. TCRdb's copy holds only in-frame clones and misses some; the assay was immunoSEQ multiplex PCR. The repertoire holds roughly 120,000 clones, with over 75% as singletons. Study-level findings and limits: Clonal diversity may have been underestimated in mostly white British donors. CD4 TCRs linked to vaccination spanned spike, dominating at 160-218 and 743-854. Just six AZD1222 recipients were seropositive at baseline. Elevations in Spike-specific TCR breadth and depth followed administration of two AZD1222 doses.

The table lists this clone with a count of one. Its antigen is not identified. Germline assignment: CDR1 GTSNPN and CDR2 SVGIG (reference sequence). This CDR3 has 12 residues. Germline trimming cut 2 bases from V and 8 bases from J; bases unmatched to any gene: 5. The V gene is TRBV30, the J gene TRBJ1-2; 7 bases fit TRBD1. This receptor was identified in an adult in good health. The input for sequencing was peripheral blood, taken on day 0 of AZD1222 vaccination. CDR3 amino acids: CAWSSGGQGYTF. The CDR3 DNA sequence: TGTGCCTGGAGTTCAGGGGGGCAAGGCTACACCTTC.